This entry concerns a single TCR beta chain. Its cognate antigen is unknown. The V gene end was trimmed by 4 bases and the J gene end by 3 bases; junction bases not matched to a gene: 5. The CDR3 length is 14 residues. Germline CDR1 SGHKS, CDR2 YYEKEE (reference sequence). The record originates from a study of T-cell reconstitution after alpha-beta-depleted transplantation in children. Study findings and constraints: There were some patients whose high TCRbeta diversity at day 60 came from surviving recipient T cells and thymic progenitors. It was reported that alpha-beta T cells came from several hundred expanded graft clones (about two months after transplant). T-cell counts and diversity were attributed mostly to newly produced T cells one year after transplant.

Unique molecular identifiers were incorporated during preparation of the TCRbeta library. TCRdb itself ran the PCR reads through MiXCR, one entry per CDR3 protein. This sample has 700,000 to 950,000 distinct CDR3 sequences; under 20% occur once, and the top ten carry around 5%. The chain recombines TRBV5-5 with TRBJ2-7, with 9 nucleotides matching TRBD2. The sample in question was PBMCs, mostly from graft donor cells, obtained 360 days after TCRalphabeta/CD19-depleted stem cell transplant. The origin of this receptor is a male patient under 18 who had a stem cell transplant for acute lymphoblastic leukemia, so the T cells may come from the graft donor. CDR3 sequence (DNA): TGTGCCAGCAGCCCCCGGACTAGCGTCTACGAGCAGTACTTC. Amino acids: CASSPRTSVYEQYF.